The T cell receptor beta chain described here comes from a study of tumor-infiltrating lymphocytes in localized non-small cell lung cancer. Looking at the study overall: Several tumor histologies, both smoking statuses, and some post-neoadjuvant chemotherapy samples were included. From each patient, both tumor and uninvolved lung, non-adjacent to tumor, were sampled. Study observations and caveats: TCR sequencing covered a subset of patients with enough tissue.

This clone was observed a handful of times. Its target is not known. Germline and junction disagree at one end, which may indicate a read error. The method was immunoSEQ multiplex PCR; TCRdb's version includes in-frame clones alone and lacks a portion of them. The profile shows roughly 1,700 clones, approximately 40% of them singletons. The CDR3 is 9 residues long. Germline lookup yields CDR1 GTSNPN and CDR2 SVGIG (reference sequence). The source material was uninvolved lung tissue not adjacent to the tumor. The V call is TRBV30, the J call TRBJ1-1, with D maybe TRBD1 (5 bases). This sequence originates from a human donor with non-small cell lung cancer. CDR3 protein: CAWFPGRRF. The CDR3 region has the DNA TGTGCCTGGTTTCCGGGACGGAGATTT. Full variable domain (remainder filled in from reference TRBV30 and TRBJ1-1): SQTIHQWPATLVQPVGSPLSLECTVEGTSNPNLYWYRQAAGRGLQLLFYSVGIGQISSEVPQNLSASRPQDRQFILSSKKLLLSDSGFYLCAWFPGRRFGQGTRLTVV.